This entry lists 3 T cell receptor beta chains sequenced from one sample in a study of shared clonotypes between healthy human individuals. Libraries were prepared by immunoSEQ multiplex PCR; TCRdb keeps only in-frame clonotypes and omits some of them. The sample gives more than 2 million clones, approximately 95% of which show up once; 0.13% is in the top ten. The sample taken for sequencing was naive CD4+ T cells sorted from blood. Subset reported: CD45RA+ positively selected. These receptor sequences come from a man aged 18-30 years in good health.

The chain carries TRBV5-1 and TRBJ2-7, with 7 bases identical to TRBD1. The CDR3 covers 15 residues. Germline V gene data show CDR1 as SGHRS and CDR2 as YFSETQ. Trimming at V came to 0 bases and at J to 2 bases, leaving 5 bases not matched to a gene. The CDR3 spells CASSLGQGFTYEQYF. The CDR3 DNA reads TGCGCCAGCAGCTTGGGACAGGGCTTCACCTACGAGCAGTACTTC.

The V gene is TRBV5-6, the J gene TRBJ1-2; tentative D call: TRBD1 (6 bases). Trimming shortened V by 6 bases and J by 4 bases, and 16 bases separated the two germline ends. The CDR3 length is 14 residues. Germline CDR1 reads SGHDT; CDR2 reads YYEEEE. The CDR3 DNA reads as TGTGCCAGCACCCCGGGGGGGCAGATCTATGGCTACACCTTC. It specifies CASTPGGQIYGYTF. Complete variable domain (other parts from reference TRBV5-6 and TRBJ1-2): DAGVTQSPTHLIKTRGQQVTLRCSPKSGHDTVSWYQQALGQGPQFIFQYYEEEERQRGNFPDRFSGHQFPNYSSELNVNALLLGDSALYLCASTPGGQIYGYTFGSGTRLTVV.

The chain joins TRBV7-2 to TRBJ1-2; D is unresolved. The ends were cut back, 3 bases at V and 4 bases at J, with 18 bases in the middle. The CDR3 runs to 16 residues. CDR1 is SGHTA, CDR2 FQGNSA, per germline. CDR3 region: CASSFSSRPDSYGYTF. CDR3 coding DNA: TGTGCCAGCAGCTTTTCCAGCAGACCCGATAGCTATGGCTACACCTTC.